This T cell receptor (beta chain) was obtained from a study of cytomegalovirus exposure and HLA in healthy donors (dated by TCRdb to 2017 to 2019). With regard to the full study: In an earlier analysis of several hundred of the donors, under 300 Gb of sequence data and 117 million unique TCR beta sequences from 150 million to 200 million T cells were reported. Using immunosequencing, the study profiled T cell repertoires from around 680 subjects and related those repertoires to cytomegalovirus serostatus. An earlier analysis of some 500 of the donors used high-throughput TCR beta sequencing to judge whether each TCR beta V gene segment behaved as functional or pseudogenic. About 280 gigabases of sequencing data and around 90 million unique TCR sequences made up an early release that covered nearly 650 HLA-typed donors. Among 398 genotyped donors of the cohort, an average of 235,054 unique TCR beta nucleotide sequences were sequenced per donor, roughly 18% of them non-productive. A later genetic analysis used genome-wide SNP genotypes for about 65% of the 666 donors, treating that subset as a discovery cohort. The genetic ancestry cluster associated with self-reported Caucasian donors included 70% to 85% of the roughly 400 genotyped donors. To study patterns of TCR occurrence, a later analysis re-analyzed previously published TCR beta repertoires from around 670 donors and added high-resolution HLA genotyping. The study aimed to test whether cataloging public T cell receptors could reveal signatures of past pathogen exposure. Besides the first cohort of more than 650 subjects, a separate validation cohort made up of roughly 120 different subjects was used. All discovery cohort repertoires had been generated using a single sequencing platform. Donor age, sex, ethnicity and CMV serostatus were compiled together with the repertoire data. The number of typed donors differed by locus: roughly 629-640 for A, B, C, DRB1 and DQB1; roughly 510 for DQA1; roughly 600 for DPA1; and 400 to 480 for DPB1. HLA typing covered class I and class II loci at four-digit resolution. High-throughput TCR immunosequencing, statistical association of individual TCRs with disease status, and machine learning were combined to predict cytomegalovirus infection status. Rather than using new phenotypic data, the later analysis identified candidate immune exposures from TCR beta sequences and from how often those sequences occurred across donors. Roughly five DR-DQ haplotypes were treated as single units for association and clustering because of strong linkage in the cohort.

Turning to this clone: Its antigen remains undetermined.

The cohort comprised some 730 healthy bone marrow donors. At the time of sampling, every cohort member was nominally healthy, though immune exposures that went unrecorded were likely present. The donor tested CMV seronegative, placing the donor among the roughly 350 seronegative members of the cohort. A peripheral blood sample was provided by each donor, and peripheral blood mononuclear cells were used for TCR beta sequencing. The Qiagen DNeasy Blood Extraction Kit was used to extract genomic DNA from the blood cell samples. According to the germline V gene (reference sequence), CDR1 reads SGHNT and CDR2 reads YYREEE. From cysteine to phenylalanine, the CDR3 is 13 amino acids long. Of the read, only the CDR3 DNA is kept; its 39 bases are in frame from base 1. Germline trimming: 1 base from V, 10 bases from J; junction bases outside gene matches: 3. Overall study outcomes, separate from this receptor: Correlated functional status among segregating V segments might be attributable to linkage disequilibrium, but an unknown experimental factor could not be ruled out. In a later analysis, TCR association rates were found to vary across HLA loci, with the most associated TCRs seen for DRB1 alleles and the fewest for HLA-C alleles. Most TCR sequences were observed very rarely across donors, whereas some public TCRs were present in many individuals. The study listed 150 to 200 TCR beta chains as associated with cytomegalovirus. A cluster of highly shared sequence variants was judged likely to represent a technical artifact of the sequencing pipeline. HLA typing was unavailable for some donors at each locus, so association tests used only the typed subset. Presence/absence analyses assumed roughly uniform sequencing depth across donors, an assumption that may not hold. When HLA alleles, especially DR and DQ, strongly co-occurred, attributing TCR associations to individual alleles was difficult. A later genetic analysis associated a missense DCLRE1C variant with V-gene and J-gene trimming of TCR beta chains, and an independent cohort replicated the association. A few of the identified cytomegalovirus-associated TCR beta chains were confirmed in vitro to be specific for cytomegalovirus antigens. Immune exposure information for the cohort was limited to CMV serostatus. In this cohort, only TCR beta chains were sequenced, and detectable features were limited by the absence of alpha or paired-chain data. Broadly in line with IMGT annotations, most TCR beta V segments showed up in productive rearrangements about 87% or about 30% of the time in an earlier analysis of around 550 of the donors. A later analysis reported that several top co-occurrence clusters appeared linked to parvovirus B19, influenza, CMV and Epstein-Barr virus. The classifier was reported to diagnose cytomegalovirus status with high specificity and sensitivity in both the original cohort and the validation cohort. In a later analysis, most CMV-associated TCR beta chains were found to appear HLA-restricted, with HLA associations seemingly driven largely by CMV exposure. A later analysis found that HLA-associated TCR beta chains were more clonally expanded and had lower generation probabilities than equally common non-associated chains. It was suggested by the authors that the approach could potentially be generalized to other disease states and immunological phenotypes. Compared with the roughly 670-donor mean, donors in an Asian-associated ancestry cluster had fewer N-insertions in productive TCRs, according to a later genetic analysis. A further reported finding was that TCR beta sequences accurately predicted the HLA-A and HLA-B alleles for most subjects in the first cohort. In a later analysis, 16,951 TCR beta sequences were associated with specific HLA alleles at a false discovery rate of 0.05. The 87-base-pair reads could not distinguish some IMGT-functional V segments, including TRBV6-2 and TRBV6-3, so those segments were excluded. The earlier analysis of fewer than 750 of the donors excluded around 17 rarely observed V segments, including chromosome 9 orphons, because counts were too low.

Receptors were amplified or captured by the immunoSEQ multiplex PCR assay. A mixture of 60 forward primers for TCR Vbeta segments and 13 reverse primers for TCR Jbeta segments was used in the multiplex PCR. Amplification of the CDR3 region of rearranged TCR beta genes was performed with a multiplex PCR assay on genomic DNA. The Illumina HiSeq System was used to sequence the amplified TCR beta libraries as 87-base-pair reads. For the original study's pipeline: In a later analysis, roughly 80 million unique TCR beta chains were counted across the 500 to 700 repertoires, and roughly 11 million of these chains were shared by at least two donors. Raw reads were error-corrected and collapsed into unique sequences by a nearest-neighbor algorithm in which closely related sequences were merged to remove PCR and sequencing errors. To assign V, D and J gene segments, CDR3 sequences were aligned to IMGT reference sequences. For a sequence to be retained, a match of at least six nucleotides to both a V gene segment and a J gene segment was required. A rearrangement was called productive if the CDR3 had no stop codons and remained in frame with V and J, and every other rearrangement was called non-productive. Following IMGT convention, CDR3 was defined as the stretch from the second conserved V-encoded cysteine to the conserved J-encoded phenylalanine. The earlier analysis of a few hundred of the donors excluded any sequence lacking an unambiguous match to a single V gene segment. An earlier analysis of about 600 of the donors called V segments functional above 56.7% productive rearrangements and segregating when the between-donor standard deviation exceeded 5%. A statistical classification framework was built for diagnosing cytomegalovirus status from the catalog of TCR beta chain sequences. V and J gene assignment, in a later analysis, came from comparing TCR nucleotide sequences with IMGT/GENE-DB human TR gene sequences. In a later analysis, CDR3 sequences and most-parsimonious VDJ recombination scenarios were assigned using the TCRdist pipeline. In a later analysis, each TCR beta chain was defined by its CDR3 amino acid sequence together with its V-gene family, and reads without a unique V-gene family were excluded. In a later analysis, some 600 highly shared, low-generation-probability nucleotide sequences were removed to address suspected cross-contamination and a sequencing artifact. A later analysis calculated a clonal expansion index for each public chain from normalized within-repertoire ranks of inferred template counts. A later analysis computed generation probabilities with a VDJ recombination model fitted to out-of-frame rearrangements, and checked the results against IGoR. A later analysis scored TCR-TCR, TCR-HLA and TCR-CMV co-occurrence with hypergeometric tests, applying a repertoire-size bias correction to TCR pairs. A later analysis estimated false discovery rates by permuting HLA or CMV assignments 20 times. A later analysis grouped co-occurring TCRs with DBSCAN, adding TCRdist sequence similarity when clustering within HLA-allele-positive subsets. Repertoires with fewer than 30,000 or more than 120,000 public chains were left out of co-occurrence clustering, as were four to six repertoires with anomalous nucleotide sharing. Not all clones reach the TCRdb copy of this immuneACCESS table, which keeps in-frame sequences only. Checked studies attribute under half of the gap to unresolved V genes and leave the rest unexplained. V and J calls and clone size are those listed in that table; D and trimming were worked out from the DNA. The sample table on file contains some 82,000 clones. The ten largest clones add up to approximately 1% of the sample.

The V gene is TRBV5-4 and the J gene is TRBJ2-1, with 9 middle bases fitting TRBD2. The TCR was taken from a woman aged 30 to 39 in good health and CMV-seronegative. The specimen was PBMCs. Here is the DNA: TGTGCCAGCAGCTTGTGGACTAGCGACGAGCAGTTCTTC. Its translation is CASSLWTSDEQFF.